The 10 T cell receptor beta chains below were found in one sample sequenced in a study of cytomegalovirus exposure and HLA in healthy donors. The assay was immunoSEQ multiplex PCR, and TCRdb's table has in-frame clones only and misses some. The sample contains around 70,000 clones, roughly 92% of which appear only once. The sequencing sample was made of PBMCs. The receptors stem from a woman in her late teens or twenties in good health and CMV-seropositive.

The rearrangement links TRBV6-5 to TRBJ1-4; D is ambiguous. Germline V gene data show CDR1 as MNHEY and CDR2 as SVGAGI. The length of the CDR3 is 15 residues. Trimming took 5 bases from V and 6 from J, leaving 16 bases between them. The CDR3 sequence is CASSNGRSGYEKLFF. CDR3 sequence (DNA): TGTGCCAGCAGTAACGGCCGGTCGGGTTATGAAAAACTGTTTTTT.

This clone appeared a few times. The chain employs TRBV7-2 and TRBJ1-1, with a weak D call TRBD1 (6 bases). The ends were cut back, 7 bases at V and 1 base at J, with 19 bases in the middle. Germline values: CDR1 SGHTA, CDR2 FQGNSA. The CDR3 is 16 residues long. The CDR3 protein is CASILTRGGQNTEAFF. The DNA for the CDR3 is TGTGCCAGCATCCTGACTCGGGGGGGACAGAACACTGAAGCTTTCTTT.

CDR3 sequence (DNA): TGCGCCAGCAGCCAAGATTGGACAGAAAACATTCAGTACTTC. It is translated as CASSQDWTENIQYF. The chain has TRBV4-1 and TRBJ2-4; D is perhaps TRBD1 (6 bases). V gave up 0 bases and J gave up 5 bases, with 8 bases separating them. Germline V gene lookup returns CDR1 MGHRA and CDR2 YSYEKL. The CDR3 extends over 14 amino acids.

This chain joins TRBV6-6 and TRBJ2-1; the D is unclear. Trimming stripped 0 bases from V and 8 bases from J, with 5 bases between. The CDR3 length is 12 residues. The germline V gene encodes CDR1 MNHNY and CDR2 SVGAGI (reference sequence). CDR3 DNA: TGTGCCAGCAGTTACTCGAGAGATGAGCAGTTCTTC. Encoded protein: CASSYSRDEQFF.

The chain combines TRBV9 with TRBJ2-7; 7 bases fit TRBD1. The CDR3 extends over 14 amino acids. Per germline, CDR1 SGDLS and CDR2 YYNGEE. Losses at the gene ends were 4 bases for V and 2 bases for J; bases not matched to a gene: 6. The CDR3 protein is CASSPGGVAYEQYF. DNA of the CDR3: TGTGCCAGCAGCCCAGGGGGTGTGGCCTACGAGCAGTACTTC.

CDR3 DNA: TGTGCCAGCAGCCCCCGGAGTAGCGGGGGAGAGACCCAGTACTTC. Its translation: CASSPRSSGGETQYF. The chain employs TRBV7-9 and TRBJ2-5, with 9 bases aligning to TRBD2. CDR3 length: 15 residues. Germline V gene data show CDR1 as SEHNR and CDR2 as FQNEAQ (reference sequence). The V and J ends lost 5 bases and 4 bases, in that order; junction bases with no gene match: 8.

V usage is TRBV7-9 and J usage is TRBJ2-5, with D unclear. Trimming removed 8 bases at V and 1 base at J, with 14 bases between. CDR1 and CDR2 from the germline V gene are SEHNR and FQNEAQ (reference sequence). The CDR3 runs 14 residues. CDR3 coding DNA: TGTGCCAGCTCGCCTACCCGTATCCAAGAGACCCAGTACTTC. It codes for CASSPTRIQETQYF.

The rearrangement joins TRBV18 to TRBJ2-1; D remains ambiguous. Trimming took off 1 base at V and 9 bases at J, with 10 bases between the two ends. Germline V gives CDR1 KGHSH, CDR2 LQKENI. The CDR3 is made up of 13 amino acids. CDR3 loop: CASSPRASGEQFF. The CDR3 nucleotides read TGTGCCAGCTCACCACGGGCTTCCGGTGAGCAGTTCTTC.

This sequence joins TRBV5-4 and TRBJ2-5; D is possibly TRBD1 (6 bases). The CDR3 is 14 amino acids. Per the germline V gene, CDR1 is SGHNT and CDR2 is YYREEE (reference sequence). Deletions cut 0 bases from V and 0 bases from J, with 6 bases between. CDR3 DNA sequence: TGTGCCAGCAGCTTGGGACAGGACCAAGAGACCCAGTACTTC. Protein sequence: CASSLGQDQETQYF.

V and J are TRBV15 and TRBJ1-2, with 8 bases that match TRBD1. The CDR3 sequence is 15 residues long. Germline V gene lookup returns CDR1 LNHNV and CDR2 YYDKDF (reference sequence). Trimming cost V 3 bases and J 2 bases; bases outside gene matches: 5. CDR3: CATSRRTGPNYGYTF. CDR3 DNA sequence: TGTGCCACCAGCAGGCGGACAGGGCCGAACTATGGCTACACCTTC.